This T cell receptor beta chain was recorded in a study of T cell repertoires in cytomegalovirus infection. Background on the study: Based on public TCR beta signatures, there were indications of CMV infection and of a matching HLA type.

Between the trimmed V and J ends, which lost 5 bases and 6 bases, there was a span of 19 bases. Germline loops: CDR1 SGHVS, CDR2 FQNEAQ. The CDR3 is 15 residues long. TCRdb re-called the reads through MiXCR, storing one row per CDR3 protein. In the table there are roughly 700,000 distinct CDR3 sequences, around a third of which are singletons. Study-level results: The cumulative frequency of public TCR beta families distinguished individuals who carried CMV together with the relevant HLA.

The sample holds a few counts of this clonotype. Its antigen is as yet unknown. Sequences were derived from cultured PBMCs, sampled from culture after CMV antigen stimulation. The chain employs TRBV7-8 and TRBJ1-1; D gene ambiguous. This receptor was identified in a human donor in good health (CMV status not recorded). Some clones in this sample may be carry-over from other donors' samples. This CDR3 reads CASSPWINRYAEAFF. The DNA of the CDR3 is TGTGCCAGCAGCCCCTGGATCAATCGGTACGCTGAAGCTTTCTTT.